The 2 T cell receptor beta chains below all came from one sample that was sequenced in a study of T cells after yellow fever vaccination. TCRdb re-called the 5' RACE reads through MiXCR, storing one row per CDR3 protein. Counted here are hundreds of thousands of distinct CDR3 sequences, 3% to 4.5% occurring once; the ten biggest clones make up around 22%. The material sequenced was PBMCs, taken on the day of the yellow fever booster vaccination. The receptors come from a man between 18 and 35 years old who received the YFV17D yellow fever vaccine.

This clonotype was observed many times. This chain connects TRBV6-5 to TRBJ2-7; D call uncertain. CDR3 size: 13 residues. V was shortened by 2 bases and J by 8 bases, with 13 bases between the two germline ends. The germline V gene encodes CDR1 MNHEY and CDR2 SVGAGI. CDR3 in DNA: TGTGCCAGCAGTTACCGTGCTACGGTCCAGCAGTACTTC. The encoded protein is CASSYRATVQQYF.

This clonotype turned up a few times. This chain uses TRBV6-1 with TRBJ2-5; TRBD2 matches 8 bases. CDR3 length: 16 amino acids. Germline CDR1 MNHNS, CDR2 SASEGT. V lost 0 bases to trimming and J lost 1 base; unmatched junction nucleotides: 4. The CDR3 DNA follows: TGTGCCAGCAGTGAAGCATGGCGGGGGGTCCAAGAGACCCAGTACTTC. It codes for CASSEAWRGVQETQYF.